This TCR beta chain was identified during a study of shared clonotypes between healthy human individuals. Whole-study results and caveats: It was the non-shared clonotypes that had lower generation probabilities than clonotypes shared by all four donors. About 5% was the fraction of naive CD4 clonotypes found shared across several donors.

Deletions cut 3 bases from V and 5 bases from J, with 14 bases between. Germline V gene sequence: CDR1 LNHDA, CDR2 SQIVND (reference sequence). The length of the CDR3 is 14 residues. Deep-level settings were used for running the assay. An even split of each subset's genomic DNA across several immunoSEQ plates was performed. Libraries were prepared by immunoSEQ multiplex PCR; TCRdb keeps only in-frame clonotypes and omits some of them. The sample consists of 2 million to 2.5 million clones, roughly 92% of them appearing once. Worth noting for this clone: What it binds is unknown. The same CDR3 can be traced to other DNA sequences in this sample.

The sequenced material came from naive CD4+ T cells from PBMCs. The subset denotes: CD45RA+ positively selected. This TCR came from a man younger than 30 in good health. Some clones in this sample may be carry-over from other donors' samples. The genes are TRBV19 and TRBJ2-7; D may be TRBD1 (6 bases). The CDR3 DNA reads TGTGCCAGTAGTATTGGAGCAGGGGTGCACGAGCAGTACTTC. Its protein is CASSIGAGVHEQYF.